These T cell receptor beta chains were read from a single sample in a study of response to subunit inactivated influenza vaccine. MiXCR, run by TCRdb on the RT-PCR reads, gives a single entry per CDR3 protein. The table has 860,000 or so distinct CDR3 sequences, less than 25% seen once; the top ten hold about 10%. The sample in question was PBMCs from blood, obtained approximately 5 days after vaccination. The receptors derive from a man between 50 and 59 years old who received an inactivated influenza vaccine. Both conserved end residues are part of each CDR3. The D gene is left open where the match is weak. Clone size is stated in some rows and not others, as once, few, many or a class when expanded.

TRBJ2-3 TRBD2 TRBV15 few TGTGCCACCAGCAGCCTGGGGCTAGCGGGAACAGATACGCAGTATTTT CATSSLGLAGTDTQYF
TRBJ2-5 - TRBV11-2 - TGTGCCAGCAGCCCACGTACCGTACAGACCCAGTACTTC CASSPRTVQTQYF
TRBJ2-7 - TRBV12-3/TRBV12-4 few TGTGCCAGCAGTTTATATCGATCAGGGGTTGAGCAGTACTTC CASSLYRSGVEQYF
TRBJ2-5 - TRBV9 few TGTGCCAGCAGCGTAGATGGGGTGGGGGGAGTCCAAGAGACCCAGTACTTC CASSVDGVGGVQETQYF
TRBJ2-7 - TRBV9 many TGTGCCAGCAGCGTAGTAATCGGCGGCGAGCAGTACTTC CASSVVIGGEQYF
TRBJ1-1 - TRBV6-2/TRBV6-3 - TGTGCCAGCAGTTACCGAGTCACAGGCGAAGGAACCCCTGAAGCTTTCTTT CASSYRVTGEGTPEAFF
TRBJ2-2 - TRBV6-5 many TGTGCCAGCAGTTACTCGGAAGTCTTAGGGGAGCTGTTTTTT CASSYSEVLGELFF
TRBJ2-7 TRBD1 TRBV12-3/TRBV12-4 few TGTGCCAGCAGGCGACAGGGACGCGACGAGCAGTACTTC CASRRQGRDEQYF
TRBJ2-7 - TRBV27 few TGTGCCAGCCGGGGGCTACAGGGGTCCTACGAGCAGTACTTC CASRGLQGSYEQYF
TRBJ1-4 - TRBV30 - TGTGCCTGGAGTAGAGTTGGGACAAATGAAAAACTGTTTTTT CAWSRVGTNEKLFF
TRBJ2-7 TRBD1 TRBV15 - TGTGCCACCAGCAGAGATCTTCGGGCAGGGGGCCACGAGCAGTACTTC CATSRDLRAGGHEQYF
TRBJ2-1 - TRBV5-1 many TGCGCCAGCCGGACTACCTACAATGAGCAGTTCTTC CASRTTYNEQFF
TRBJ1-4 TRBD1 TRBV20-1 - TGCAGTGCTAGAAGGGGGGGGACAGTCAATGAAAAACTGTTTTTT CSARRGGTVNEKLFF
TRBJ2-7 - TRBV12-3/TRBV12-4 - TGTGCCAGCAGTTTGGGCAGGGAAGTCGAGCAGCACTTC CASSLGREVEQHF
TRBJ2-5 - TRBV5-1 few TGCGCCAGCAGCTTTCTCCCACGAGGGTACCAAGAGACCCAGTACTTC CASSFLPRGYQETQYF
TRBJ2-6 - TRBV6-1 - TGTGCCAGCAGAACTAAATACAGGAACATTCGCTCTGGGGCCAACGTCCTGACTTTC CASRTKYRNIRSGANVLTF
TRBJ2-1 - TRBV25-1 - TGTGCCAGCAGTGACCAAAGACGTCCTAGCTCCTACAATGAGCAGTTCTTC CASSDQRRPSSYNEQFF
TRBJ2-7 TRBD2 TRBV2 few TGTGCCAGCAGGAGCCGAGCGGGGATTTCCTACGAGCAGTACTTC CASRSRAGISYEQYF
TRBJ2-1 TRBD1 TRBV3-1 - TGTGCCAGCAGCCTGGGACAGATCTCCTACAATGAGCAGTTCTTC CASSLGQISYNEQFF
TRBJ1-2 - TRBV9 - TGTGCCAGCAGCGTAGGGCAGGATAACTATGGCTACACCTTC CASSVGQDNYGYTF
TRBJ2-5 TRBD2 TRBV7-9 few TGTGCCAGCAGCTACCCGGGACTAGCGGAATACCAAGAGACCCAGTACTTC CASSYPGLAEYQETQYF
TRBJ1-2 - TRBV6-1 few TGTGCCAGCAGGGCAGGGGACTATGGCTACACCTTC CASRAGDYGYTF
TRBJ2-3 - TRBV10-3 - TGTGCCATCAGTGAGCGGGGGGCTAGCACAGATACGCAGTATTTT CAISERGASTDTQYF
TRBJ2-1 TRBD2 TRBV20-1 - TGCAGTGCTAGCTCGGGAGGGCCGAAGAATGAGCAGTTCTTC CSASSGGPKNEQFF
TRBJ2-1 - TRBV3-1 - TGTGCCAGCGGGGGGTCGACCCAGAATGAGCAGTTCTTC CASGGSTQNEQFF
TRBJ2-3 TRBD2 TRBV3-1 - TGTGCCAGCAGCCAAACGGGACTAGGTGCAGATACGCAGTATTTT CASSQTGLGADTQYF
TRBJ2-5 TRBD2 TRBV20-1 - TGCAGTGCTGCCCGTCCGACTAGCGGCCAGGGGACCCAGTACTTC CSAARPTSGQGTQYF
TRBJ2-7 TRBD2 TRBV6-1 few TGTGCCAGTCAGAAAGGGATAGCGGGGCACTCCTACGAGCAGTACTTC CASQKGIAGHSYEQYF
TRBJ2-1 - TRBV20-1 few TGCAGTGCATTCGCAGGGGCTAGCTCCTACAATGAGCAGTTCTTC CSAFAGASSYNEQFF
TRBJ2-3 TRBD2 TRBV4-3 - TGCGCCAGCAGCCCTGGGACTAGCTCGGAAGATACGCAGTATTTT CASSPGTSSEDTQYF
TRBJ2-1 - TRBV7-2 few TGTGCCAGCAGCTTAGTACCAAACTCCTACAATGAGCAGTTCTTC CASSLVPNSYNEQFF
TRBJ2-7 TRBD1 TRBV10-3 - TGTGCCACCGGGACAGGGGAAGGCTACGAGCAGTACTTC CATGTGEGYEQYF
TRBJ2-1 - TRBV3-1 - TGTGCCAGCAGCCACCTACAGGGCGATGAGCAGTTCTTC CASSHLQGDEQFF
TRBJ2-1 - TRBV6-2/TRBV6-3 few TGTGCCAGCAGTTCCAGGACTCCCCTGAGGCCGTTCTTC CASSSRTPLRPFF
TRBJ2-2 - TRBV7-3 - TGTGCCAGCAGCTCCACCTCCACCGGGGAGCTGTTTTTT CASSSTSTGELFF
TRBJ2-3 TRBD2 TRBV7-3 - TGTGCCAGCAGCTTCGGACTAGCGGGAGGGCGGTATGGCACAGATACGCAGTATTTT CASSFGLAGGRYGTDTQYF
TRBJ2-1 TRBD1 TRBV24-1 - TGTGCCACCAGTGACACCTGGGGACAGCACTACAATGAGCAGTTCTTC CATSDTWGQHYNEQFF
TRBJ2-3 TRBD2 TRBV20-1 - TGCAGTGCGAGACTAGCGGGGGGGCCTACAGATACGCAGTATTTT CSARLAGGPTDTQYF
TRBJ1-4 - TRBV7-9 - TGTGCCAGCAGCTTCAATCAACCTAATGAAAAACTGTTTTTT CASSFNQPNEKLFF
TRBJ1-5 TRBD1 TRBV10-3 - TGTGCCATCAGCACGACAGGGCAAGTCGGTCAGCCCCAGCATTTT CAISTTGQVGQPQHF
TRBJ2-7 - TRBV6-2/TRBV6-3 - TGTGCCAGCAGAACCTCACGGGGGCTAAGGAGTGGCGAGCAGTACTTC CASRTSRGLRSGEQYF
TRBJ2-1 TRBD2 TRBV11-1 - TGTGCCAGCAGCGCGACTAGCGGGAGGTCCCGCGTTGAGCAGTTCTTC CASSATSGRSRVEQFF
TRBJ2-5 TRBD2 TRBV10-3 few TGTGCCATCAGTGAGTCATTAGCGGGAGGTACACAAGAGACCCAGTACTTC CAISESLAGGTQETQYF
TRBJ1-1 TRBD1 TRBV12-3/TRBV12-4 few TGTGCCAGCAGTTTAGGGGAGCGACAGGGGGCCCCTGAAGCTTTCTTT CASSLGERQGAPEAFF
TRBJ2-4 - TRBV29-1 - TGCAGCTACACGGGCGCGGCGAAAAACATTCAGTACTTC CSYTGAAKNIQYF
TRBJ2-3 TRBD2 TRBV20-1 - TGCAGTGCTAGAGGATCGGGGGGGGTGGTAAAAGATACGCAGTATTTT CSARGSGGVVKDTQYF
TRBJ1-5 - TRBV20-1 - TGCAGTGCTATGAGGGGCCTTGGCAATCAGCCCCAGCATTTT CSAMRGLGNQPQHF
TRBJ2-5 - TRBV20-1 - TGCAGTGCTAGTCCGCCGGGAAGCCAGGCCCAGTACTTC CSASPPGSQAQYF
TRBJ1-2 TRBD1 TRBV29-1 few TGCAGCGTGCGGACAGGGGAGACTAACTATGGCTACACCTTC CSVRTGETNYGYTF
TRBJ2-1 - TRBV10-2 few TGCGCCAGCAGTCCGACCGGGGGCAATCCGGGCAATGAGCAGTTCTTC CASSPTGGNPGNEQFF
TRBJ1-1 TRBD1 TRBV4-1 few TGCGCCAGCAGCCATGCCGGACAGGGGCGGACTGAAGCTTTCTTT CASSHAGQGRTEAFF
TRBJ2-5 TRBD1 TRBV7-2 many TGTGCCAGCAGCTTGAACAGGGGACAAGAGACCCAGTACTTC CASSLNRGQETQYF
TRBJ2-7 - TRBV12-3/TRBV12-4 few TGTGCCAGCAGTTATTTGAACGAGCAGTACTTC CASSYLNEQYF
TRBJ1-1 - TRBV6-2/TRBV6-3 - TGTGCCAGCAGTTACACCCATTCGAGGGGCACTGAAGCTTTCTTT CASSYTHSRGTEAFF